The 25 T cell receptor beta chains presented below share a single source sample, sequenced in a study of shared clonotypes between healthy human individuals. Clones were sequenced by immunoSEQ multiplex PCR, and TCRdb holds only the in-frame ones, with some missing. The profile shows hundreds of thousands of clones, 96% of them singletons. The naive CD8 subset, CD45RO-negative cells positively selected for CCR7, excluded terminally differentiated effector memory CD45RA+ cells. The sample comprised naive CD8+ T cells sorted from blood. These TCRs come from a man aged 30-40 years in good health.

The chain combines TRBV7-9 with TRBJ1-1; D is ambiguous. Trimming removed 3 bases at V and 4 bases at J, with 0 bases between. In germline, CDR1 is SEHNR, CDR2 FQNEAQ (reference sequence). CDR3 size: 10 residues. This CDR3 reads CASSFTEAFF. The CDR3 DNA sequence: TGTGCCAGCAGCTTCACTGAAGCTTTCTTT.

V is TRBV7-2 and J is TRBJ2-7; D may be TRBD1 (5 bases). V lost 5 bases to trimming and J lost 6 bases, with 20 bases between them. The CDR3 extends over 15 amino acids. Per germline, CDR1 SGHTA and CDR2 FQGNSA. The CDR3 DNA follows: TGTGCCAGCAGCCCCTACCTTGGTGCAGGGTTCGAGCAGTACTTC. Its protein product is CASSPYLGAGFEQYF.

V gene TRBV7-8 combines with J gene TRBJ2-7; the match to TRBD1 covers 9 bases. The length of the CDR3 is 16 residues. From germline, CDR1 is SGHVS and CDR2 FQNEAQ. Trimming removed 4 bases from V and 4 bases from J; junction bases left unmatched: 11. The CDR3 DNA reads TGTGCCAGCAGCTCACCCCGGGACAGGGAGTTTTACGAGCAGTACTTC. Amino acids: CASSSPRDREFYEQYF.

The chain employs TRBV29-1 and TRBJ2-7, with 7 bases lining up with TRBD1. J gave up 3 bases and V 8 bases, and 4 bases lay outside the gene matches. The CDR3 has 11 residues. From germline, CDR1 is SQVTM and CDR2 ANQGSEA. In DNA form, the CDR3 reads TGCAGCACCAGACAGGGCTACGAGCAGTACTTC. Amino acids: CSTRQGYEQYF.

The V and J genes are TRBV7-6 and TRBJ2-7, with TRBD2 identical over 7 bases. J lost 0 bases, V lost 1 base, and 6 bases had no gene match. Germline values: CDR1 SGHVS, CDR2 FNYEAQ. This CDR3 spans 16 amino acids. This CDR3 is CASSLGSSGSSYEQYF. CDR3 nucleotide sequence: TGTGCCAGCAGCTTAGGGTCTAGCGGAAGCTCCTACGAGCAGTACTTC.

V is TRBV9 and J is TRBJ2-3; no definite D call. The CDR3 has 14 residues. V was pared by 1 base and J by 5 bases, with 11 bases between. The V gene's germline CDR1 is SGDLS and CDR2 YYNGEE. The CDR3 DNA is TGTGCCAGCAGCGTACACGGTGACGGAGATACGCAGTATTTT. It specifies CASSVHGDGDTQYF.

The chain joins TRBV5-1 to TRBJ2-7, with D perhaps assigned TRBD1 or TRBD2 (6 bases each). V lost 2 bases to trimming and J lost 3 bases, with 15 bases between them. The CDR3 runs 15 residues. The germline V gene encodes CDR1 SGHRS and CDR2 YFSETQ. CDR3 protein: CASSLTGATIYEQYF. The CDR3 DNA follows: TGCGCCAGCAGCTTAACGGGGGCGACCATCTACGAGCAGTACTTC. Combining the CDR3 with reference TRBV5-1 and TRBJ2-7 gives the whole variable domain KAGVTQTPRYLIKTRGQQVTLSCSPISGHRSVSWYQQTPGQGLQFLFEYFSETQRNKGNFPGRFSGRQFSNSRSEMNVSTLELGDSALYLCASSLTGATIYEQYFGPGTRLTVT.

V is TRBV9 and J is TRBJ2-7, with no clear D. Germline loops: CDR1 SGDLS, CDR2 YYNGEE. The CDR3 has 15 amino acids. V lost 0 bases to trimming and J lost 5 bases, with 15 bases between them. For the CDR3, the DNA is TGTGCCAGCAGCGTAGATGGGGTTCTTGGCGACGAGCAGTACTTC. As protein: CASSVDGVLGDEQYF. Full variable domain (remainder filled in from reference TRBV9 and TRBJ2-7): DSGVTQTPKHLITATGQRVTLRCSPRSGDLSVYWYQQSLDQGLQFLIQYYNGEERAKGNILERFSAQQFPDLHSELNLSSLELGDSALYFCASSVDGVLGDEQYFGPGTRLTVT.

The V gene is TRBV28, the J gene TRBJ1-5, with 10 bases identical to TRBD1. Looked up from germline, CDR1 is MDHEN and CDR2 is SYDVKM. The CDR3 is made up of 14 amino acids. V dropped 6 bases and J dropped 5; count of bases not matched to a gene: 4. CDR3 amino acids: CASRRDRGDQPQHF. CDR3 in DNA: TGTGCCAGCAGAAGGGACAGGGGAGATCAGCCCCAGCATTTT. Looking up the rest from reference TRBV28 and TRBJ1-5 gives the full variable domain: DVKVTQSSRYLVKRTGEKVFLECVQDMDHENMFWYRQDPGLGLRLIYFSYDVKMKEKGDIPEGYSVSREKKERFSLILESASTNQTSMYLCASRRDRGDQPQHFGDGTRLSIL.

The V call is TRBV27, the J call TRBJ2-7; 7 bases line up with TRBD2. V lost 7 bases, J lost 2 bases, and 8 bases stayed unmatched. Germline-derived CDR1 and CDR2 are MNHEY and SMNVEV (reference sequence). The CDR3 totals 14 residues. In nucleotides, the CDR3 is TGTGCCAGCACCCCGGGGAGGGACCCCTACGAGCAGTACTTC. The encoded protein is CASTPGRDPYEQYF.

The chain has TRBV6-6 and TRBJ2-7, with D possibly TRBD2 on 5 matching bases. Trimming pared 8 bases from V and 9 bases from J, leaving 14 bases between. The CDR3 has 11 residues. CDR1 MNHNY and CDR2 SVGAGI come from the germline V gene (reference sequence). CDR3 in DNA: TGTGCCAGCCTTTCGGGAACAAGGCAGTACTTC. As protein: CASLSGTRQYF.

The chain joins TRBV7-9 to TRBJ2-2; 7 bases are shared with TRBD2. Germline loops: CDR1 SEHNR, CDR2 FQNEAQ (reference sequence). The CDR3 length is 18 residues. V gave up 5 bases and J gave up 2 bases; unmatched junction bases: 14. CDR3 protein: CASSHPSAGAVNTGELFF. CDR3 in DNA: TGTGCCAGCAGCCACCCTTCGGCGGGAGCTGTTAACACCGGGGAGCTGTTTTTT.

The V and J genes are TRBV7-3 and TRBJ2-3, with a tentative D call TRBD2 (5 bases). The ends were cut back, 5 bases at V and 3 bases at J, with 18 bases in the middle. In germline, CDR1 is SGHTA, CDR2 FQGTGA. CDR3 size: 16 residues. CDR3 region: CASSPATRVGTDTQYF. CDR3 DNA: TGTGCCAGCAGCCCAGCTACTAGGGTCGGAACAGATACGCAGTATTTT. The full variable domain, with the rest looked up from reference TRBV7-3 and TRBJ2-3, is GAGVSQTPSNKVTEKGKYVELRCDPISGHTALYWYRQSLGQGPEFLIYFQGTGAADDSGLPNDRFFAVRPEGSVSTLKIQRTERGDSAVYLCASSPATRVGTDTQYFGPGTRLTVL.

This clone was counted between two and nine times. CDR3: CASSEDQGEQAQHF. DNA for the CDR3: TGTGCCAGCAGCGAAGACCAGGGGGAACAAGCCCAGCATTTT. The rearrangement uses TRBV7-8 and TRBJ1-5; 7 bases agree with TRBD1. The CDR3 extends over 14 amino acids. Unmatched junction bases numbered 12, after V lost 5 bases and J lost 11 bases. Germline CDR1 SGHVS, CDR2 FQNEAQ.

The J gene is TRBJ2-7, the V gene TRBV27; D uncertain. The V end was cut by 0 bases, the J end by 5 bases, with 11 bases between. Per germline, CDR1 MNHEY and CDR2 SMNVEV (reference sequence). This CDR3 spans 14 amino acids. CDR3 in DNA: TGTGCCAGCAGTTTATCGCTGGGTTCCCACGAGCAGTACTTC. It yields the protein CASSLSLGSHEQYF.

This clone occurred a few times. V is TRBV27 and J is TRBJ2-2, with no clear D. Germline CDR1 is MNHEY and CDR2 is SMNVEV (reference sequence). The CDR3 extends over 13 amino acids. Trimming removed 2 bases from V and 1 base from J, with 2 bases in between. CDR3 nucleotides: TGTGCCAGCAGTTTAATGAACACCGGGGAGCTGTTTTTT. The encoded protein is CASSLMNTGELFF.

The rearrangement joins TRBV5-4 to TRBJ2-1; D is unresolved. Per the germline V gene, CDR1 is SGHNT and CDR2 is YYREEE (reference sequence). V was shortened by 0 bases and J by 8 bases, with 12 bases between the two germline ends. This CDR3 spans 14 amino acids. The CDR3 spells CASSLESSRHEQFF. The CDR3 DNA follows: TGTGCCAGCAGCTTGGAGTCTAGTCGGCATGAGCAGTTCTTC.

This chain joins TRBV7-2 and TRBJ2-7; perhaps TRBD2 as D (5 bases). The germline CDR1 and CDR2 sequences are SGHTA and FQGNSA. CDR3 length: 13 residues. Trimming pared 2 bases from V and 4 bases from J, leaving 9 bases between. The CDR3 DNA reads as TGTGCCAGCAGCTTAAACGGGATATACGAGCAGTACTTC. Encoded protein: CASSLNGIYEQYF.

The J gene is TRBJ1-2, the V gene TRBV18; D remains unclear. Germline-derived CDR1 and CDR2 are KGHSH and LQKENI. The CDR3 totals 14 residues. Trimming shortened V by 3 bases and J by 0 bases, and 8 bases separated the two germline ends. CDR3 amino acids: CASSPGSPNYGYTF. CDR3 nucleotides: TGTGCCAGCTCACCCGGGTCTCCTAACTATGGCTACACCTTC.

This chain connects TRBV4-1 to TRBJ2-1, with 9 bases that match TRBD2. Germline V lookup: CDR1 MGHRA, CDR2 YSYEKL. V trimming: 1 base; J trimming: 5 bases; junction bases outside the gene matches: 6. The CDR3 spans 16 residues. CDR3 DNA: TGCGCCAGCAGCCAAGCAAGAGGCGGGAGGGACAATGAGCAGTTCTTC. Encoded protein: CASSQARGGRDNEQFF.

V usage is TRBV7-9 and J usage is TRBJ1-2; 9 positions agree with TRBD1. The CDR3 length is 16 residues. V lost 8 bases and J lost 8; bases outside the gene matches: 18. Germline assignment: CDR1 SEHNR and CDR2 FQNEAQ (reference sequence). CDR3 sequence reads: CASGLVGTGLSSGYTF. In DNA, the CDR3 is TGTGCCAGCGGCCTGGTCGGGACAGGGCTCTCGAGCGGCTACACCTTC.

V usage is TRBV9 and J usage is TRBJ2-5; 9 bases match TRBD2. V lost 4 bases, J lost 4 bases, and 11 bases stayed unmatched. The germline V gene encodes CDR1 SGDLS and CDR2 YYNGEE. This CDR3 region has 16 residues. CDR3 nucleotide sequence: TGTGCCAGCAGCCCCACTCCGGGGCGGGAGGGAGAGACCCAGTACTTC. Encoded protein: CASSPTPGREGETQYF. The full variable domain, rest sourced from reference TRBV9 and TRBJ2-5, is DSGVTQTPKHLITATGQRVTLRCSPRSGDLSVYWYQQSLDQGLQFLIQYYNGEERAKGNILERFSAQQFPDLHSELNLSSLELGDSALYFCASSPTPGREGETQYFGPGTRLLVL.

V and J are TRBV4-3 and TRBJ2-7, with TRBD2 matching 9 bases. The CDR3 has 16 amino acids. CDR1 and CDR2 (germline): LGHNA, YSLEER. V shed 1 base and J 3 bases; nucleotides not matched to a gene: 7. The CDR3 is CASSQAKGTSFYEQYF. The CDR3 bases are TGCGCCAGCAGCCAAGCGAAGGGGACTAGCTTCTACGAGCAGTACTTC.

The chain recombines TRBV19 with TRBJ2-7; 14 bases are shared with TRBD2. CDR1 LNHDA and CDR2 SQIVND come from the germline V gene (reference sequence). The CDR3 spans 15 residues. The V segment lost 5 bases and the J segment 5 bases; nucleotides outside the gene matches: 5. CDR3 amino acids: CASSPGLAGGNEQYF. CDR3 DNA: TGTGCCAGTAGTCCCGGACTAGCGGGAGGTAACGAGCAGTACTTC.

V usage is TRBV5-6 and J usage is TRBJ2-7; 8 nucleotides match TRBD1. Germline CDR1 is SGHDT and CDR2 is YYEEEE. Unmatched junction bases numbered 7, after V lost 3 bases and J lost 2 bases. The CDR3 sequence is 15 residues long. CDR3 nucleotide sequence: TGTGCCAGCAGCTCCACCGGGACAGGAGCCTACGAGCAGTACTTC. This translates into CASSSTGTGAYEQYF.